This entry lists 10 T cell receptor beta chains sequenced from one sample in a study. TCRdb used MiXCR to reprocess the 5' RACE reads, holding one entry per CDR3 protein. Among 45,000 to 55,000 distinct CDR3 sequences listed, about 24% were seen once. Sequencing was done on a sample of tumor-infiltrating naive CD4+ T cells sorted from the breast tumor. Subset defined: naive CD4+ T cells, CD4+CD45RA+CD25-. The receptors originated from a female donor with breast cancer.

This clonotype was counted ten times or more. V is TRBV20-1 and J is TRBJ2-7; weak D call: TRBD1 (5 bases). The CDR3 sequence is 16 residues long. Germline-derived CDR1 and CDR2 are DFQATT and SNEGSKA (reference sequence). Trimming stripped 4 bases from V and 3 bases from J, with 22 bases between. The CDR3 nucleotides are TGCAGTGCTACCGGGTCCTTCGGCAGGGATAACTACGAGCAGTACTTC. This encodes CSATGSFGRDNYEQYF.

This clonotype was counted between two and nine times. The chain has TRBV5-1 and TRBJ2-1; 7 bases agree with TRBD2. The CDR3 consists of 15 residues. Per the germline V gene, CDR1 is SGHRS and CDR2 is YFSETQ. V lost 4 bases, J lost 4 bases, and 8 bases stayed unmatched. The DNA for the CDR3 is TGCGCCAGCAGCCCCCTACGACTAGCTTACAATGAGCAGTTCTTC. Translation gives CASSPLRLAYNEQFF.

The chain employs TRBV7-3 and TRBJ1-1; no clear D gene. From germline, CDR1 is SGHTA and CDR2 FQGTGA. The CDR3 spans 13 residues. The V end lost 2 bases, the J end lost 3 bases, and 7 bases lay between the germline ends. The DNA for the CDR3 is TGTGCCAGCAGCTTAGAGCAGGACACTGAAGCTTTCTTT. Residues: CASSLEQDTEAFF. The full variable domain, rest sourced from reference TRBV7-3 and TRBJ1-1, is GAGVSQTPSNKVTEKGKYVELRCDPISGHTALYWYRQSLGQGPEFLIYFQGTGAADDSGLPNDRFFAVRPEGSVSTLKIQRTERGDSAVYLCASSLEQDTEAFFGQGTRLTVV.

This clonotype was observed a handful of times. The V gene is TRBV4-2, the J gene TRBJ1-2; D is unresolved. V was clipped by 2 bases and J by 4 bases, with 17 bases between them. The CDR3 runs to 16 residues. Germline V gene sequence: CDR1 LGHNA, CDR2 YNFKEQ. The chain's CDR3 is CASSQFSSRPSYGYTF. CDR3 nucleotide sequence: TGTGCCAGCAGCCAATTTAGTTCCCGACCCAGCTATGGCTACACCTTC.

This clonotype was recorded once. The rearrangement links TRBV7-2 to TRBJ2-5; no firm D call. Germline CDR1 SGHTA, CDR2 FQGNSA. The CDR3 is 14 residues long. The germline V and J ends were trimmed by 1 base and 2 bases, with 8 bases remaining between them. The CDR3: CASSLGSTQETQYF. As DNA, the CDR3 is TGTGCCAGCAGCTTAGGATCAACACAAGAGACCCAGTACTTC.

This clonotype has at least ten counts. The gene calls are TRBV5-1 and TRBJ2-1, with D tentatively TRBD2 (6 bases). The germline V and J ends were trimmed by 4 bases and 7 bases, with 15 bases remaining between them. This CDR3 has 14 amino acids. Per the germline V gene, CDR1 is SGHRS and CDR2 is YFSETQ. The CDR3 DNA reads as TGCGCCAGCAGCCCGGACTACCGCAGGAATGAGCAGTTCTTC. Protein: CASSPDYRRNEQFF.

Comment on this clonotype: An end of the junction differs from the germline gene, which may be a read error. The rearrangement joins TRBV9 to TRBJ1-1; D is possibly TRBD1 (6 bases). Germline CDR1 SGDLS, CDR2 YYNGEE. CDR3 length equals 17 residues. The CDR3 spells CASSPTGKRGINTEASF. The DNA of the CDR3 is TGTGCCAGCAGCCCTACAGGGAAGAGGGGGATAAATACTGAAGCTTCCTTT. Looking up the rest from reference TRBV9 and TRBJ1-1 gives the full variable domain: DSGVTQTPKHLITATGQRVTLRCSPRSGDLSVYWYQQSLDQGLQFLIQYYNGEERAKGNILERFSAQQFPDLHSELNLSSLELGDSALYFCASSPTGKRGINTEASFGQGTRLTVV.

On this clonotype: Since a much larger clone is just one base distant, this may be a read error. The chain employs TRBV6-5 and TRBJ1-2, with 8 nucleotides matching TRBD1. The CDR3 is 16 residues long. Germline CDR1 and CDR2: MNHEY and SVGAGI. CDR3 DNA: TGTGCCAGCAGGAGCAAACCAGGGGGCTCTAACTATGACTACACCTTC. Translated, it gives CASRSKPGGSNYDYTF.

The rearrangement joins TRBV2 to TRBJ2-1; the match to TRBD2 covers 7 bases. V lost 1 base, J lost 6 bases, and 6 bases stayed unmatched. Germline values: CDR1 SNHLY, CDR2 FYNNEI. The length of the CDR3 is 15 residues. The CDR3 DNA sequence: TGTGCCAGCAGTGAAGAGAGACTAGCTGGCAATGAGCAGTTCTTC. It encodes CASSEERLAGNEQFF.

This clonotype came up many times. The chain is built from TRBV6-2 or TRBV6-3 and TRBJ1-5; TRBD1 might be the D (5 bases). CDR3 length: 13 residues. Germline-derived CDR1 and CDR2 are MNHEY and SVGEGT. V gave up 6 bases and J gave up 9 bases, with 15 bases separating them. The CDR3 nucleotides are TGTGCCAGCAGCTACGGGGGTCCTGCGCCCCAGCATTTT. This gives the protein CASSYGGPAPQHF.